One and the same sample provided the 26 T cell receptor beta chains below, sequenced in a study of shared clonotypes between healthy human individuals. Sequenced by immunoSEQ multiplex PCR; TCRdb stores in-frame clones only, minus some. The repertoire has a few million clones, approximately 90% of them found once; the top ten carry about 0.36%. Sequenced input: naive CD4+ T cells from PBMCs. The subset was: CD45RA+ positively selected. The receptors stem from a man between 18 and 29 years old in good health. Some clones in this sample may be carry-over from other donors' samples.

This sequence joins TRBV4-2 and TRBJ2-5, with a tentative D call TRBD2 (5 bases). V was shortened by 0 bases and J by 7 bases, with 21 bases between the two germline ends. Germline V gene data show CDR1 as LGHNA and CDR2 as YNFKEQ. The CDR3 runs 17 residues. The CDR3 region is CASSQDGELAAGGTQYF. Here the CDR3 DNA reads TGTGCCAGCAGCCAAGATGGGGAGCTAGCCGCCGGAGGGACCCAGTACTTC.

The CDR3 spells CASSLSANEQFF. The CDR3 DNA is TGTGCCAGCAGCTTGAGTGCGAATGAGCAGTTCTTC. This rearrangement joins TRBV11-3 to TRBJ2-1; D is unresolved. Germline assignment: CDR1 SGHNT and CDR2 YENEEA. V lost 3 bases to trimming and J lost 7 bases, with 7 bases between them. The CDR3 is 12 amino acids. The full variable domain, rest sourced from reference TRBV11-3 and TRBJ2-1, is EAGVVQSPRYKIIEKKQPVAFWCNPISGHNTLYWYLQNLGQGPELLIRYENEEAVDDSQLPKDRFSAERLKGVDSTLKIQPAELGDSAVYLCASSLSANEQFFGPGTRLTVL.

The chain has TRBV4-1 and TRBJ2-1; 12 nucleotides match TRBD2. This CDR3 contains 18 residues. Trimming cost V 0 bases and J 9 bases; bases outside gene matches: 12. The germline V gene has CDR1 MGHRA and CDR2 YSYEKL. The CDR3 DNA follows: TGCGCCAGCAGCCAAGAGATTCTGGCTAGCGGGAGGGCCCGTGAGCAGTTCTTC. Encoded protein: CASSQEILASGRAREQFF.

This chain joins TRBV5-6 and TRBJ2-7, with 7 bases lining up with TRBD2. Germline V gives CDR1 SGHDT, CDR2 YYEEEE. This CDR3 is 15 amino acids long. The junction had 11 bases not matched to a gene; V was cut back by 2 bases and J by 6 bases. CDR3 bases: TGTGCCAGCAGCTTCTTGACTAGCAGGGTCGGCGAGCAGTACTTC. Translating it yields CASSFLTSRVGEQYF.

CDR3 sequence: CASSPQTQETQYF. CDR3 DNA: TGTGCCAGCAGCCCTCAAACTCAAGAGACCCAGTACTTC. The rearrangement links TRBV14 to TRBJ2-5; D not resolved. Trimming pared 4 bases from V and 2 bases from J, leaving 8 bases between. The CDR3 is 13 residues long. Germline CDR1 is SGHDN and CDR2 is FVKESK.

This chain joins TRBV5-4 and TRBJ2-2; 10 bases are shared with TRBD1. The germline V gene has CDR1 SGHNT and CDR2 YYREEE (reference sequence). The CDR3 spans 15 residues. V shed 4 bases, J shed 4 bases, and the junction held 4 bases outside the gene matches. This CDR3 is CASSRTGGGTGELFF. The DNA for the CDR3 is TGTGCCAGCAGCCGGACAGGGGGTGGCACCGGGGAGCTGTTTTTT.

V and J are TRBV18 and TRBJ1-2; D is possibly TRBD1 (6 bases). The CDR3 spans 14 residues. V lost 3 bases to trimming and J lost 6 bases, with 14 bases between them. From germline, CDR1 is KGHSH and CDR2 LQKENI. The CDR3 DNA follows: TGTGCCAGCTCACCCACTAGGAACAGGGATGGCTACACCTTC. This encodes CASSPTRNRDGYTF.

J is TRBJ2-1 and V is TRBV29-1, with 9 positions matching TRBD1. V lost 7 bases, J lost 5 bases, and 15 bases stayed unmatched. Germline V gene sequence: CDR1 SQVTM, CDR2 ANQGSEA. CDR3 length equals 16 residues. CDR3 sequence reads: CSGKLLGQGKDNEQFF. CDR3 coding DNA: TGCAGCGGTAAACTCCTGGGACAGGGAAAAGACAATGAGCAGTTCTTC.

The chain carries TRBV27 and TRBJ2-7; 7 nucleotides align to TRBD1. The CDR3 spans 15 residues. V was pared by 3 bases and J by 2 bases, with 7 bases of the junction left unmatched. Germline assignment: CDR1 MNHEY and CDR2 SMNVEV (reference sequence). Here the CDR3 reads CASSLRSDRPYEQYF. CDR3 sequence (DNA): TGTGCCAGCAGTTTGAGGTCGGACAGGCCCTACGAGCAGTACTTC.

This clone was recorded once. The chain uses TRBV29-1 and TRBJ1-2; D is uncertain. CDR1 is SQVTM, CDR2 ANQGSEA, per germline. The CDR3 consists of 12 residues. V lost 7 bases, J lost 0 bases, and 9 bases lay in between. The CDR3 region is CSAAGPNYGYTF. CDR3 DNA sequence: TGCAGCGCCGCTGGCCCTAACTATGGCTACACCTTC.

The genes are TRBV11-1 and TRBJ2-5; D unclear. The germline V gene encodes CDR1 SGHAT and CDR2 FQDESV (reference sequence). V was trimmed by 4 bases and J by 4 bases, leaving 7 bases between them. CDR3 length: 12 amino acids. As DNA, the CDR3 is TGTGCCAGCAGCTATAAGGTAGAGACCCAGTACTTC. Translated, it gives CASSYKVETQYF.

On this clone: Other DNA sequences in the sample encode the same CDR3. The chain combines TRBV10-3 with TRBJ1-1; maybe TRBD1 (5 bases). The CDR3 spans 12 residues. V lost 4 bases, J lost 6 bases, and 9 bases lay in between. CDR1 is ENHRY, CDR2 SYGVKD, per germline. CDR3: CAISGGGAEAFF. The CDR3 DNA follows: TGTGCCATCAGTGGGGGCGGGGCTGAAGCTTTCTTT.

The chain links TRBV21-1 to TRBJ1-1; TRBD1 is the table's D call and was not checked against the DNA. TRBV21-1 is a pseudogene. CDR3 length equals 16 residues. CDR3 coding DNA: TGTGCCAGCAGCACCCAACAGACCTTTAGGTACACTGAAGCTTTCTTT. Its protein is CASSTQQTFRYTEAFF.

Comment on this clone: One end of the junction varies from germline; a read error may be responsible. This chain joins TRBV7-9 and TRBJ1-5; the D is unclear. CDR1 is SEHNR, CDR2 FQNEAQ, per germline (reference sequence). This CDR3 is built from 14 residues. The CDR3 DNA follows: TGTGCCGGCAGCTTTTCCGGAACTGATCAGCCCCAGCATTTT. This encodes CAGSFSGTDQPQHF.

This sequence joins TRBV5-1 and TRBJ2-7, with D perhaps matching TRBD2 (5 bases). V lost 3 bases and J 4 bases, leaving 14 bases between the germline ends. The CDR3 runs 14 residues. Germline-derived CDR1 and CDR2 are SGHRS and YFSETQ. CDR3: CASSSLPGSYEQYF. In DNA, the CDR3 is TGCGCCAGCAGCTCCCTCCCGGGATCTTACGAGCAGTACTTC.

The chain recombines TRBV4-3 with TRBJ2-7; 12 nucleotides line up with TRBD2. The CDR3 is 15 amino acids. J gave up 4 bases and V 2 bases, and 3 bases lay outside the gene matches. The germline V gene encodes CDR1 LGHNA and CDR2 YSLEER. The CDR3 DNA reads TGCGCCAGCAGCCAACGACTAGCGGGAGCGTACGAGCAGTACTTC. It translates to CASSQRLAGAYEQYF.

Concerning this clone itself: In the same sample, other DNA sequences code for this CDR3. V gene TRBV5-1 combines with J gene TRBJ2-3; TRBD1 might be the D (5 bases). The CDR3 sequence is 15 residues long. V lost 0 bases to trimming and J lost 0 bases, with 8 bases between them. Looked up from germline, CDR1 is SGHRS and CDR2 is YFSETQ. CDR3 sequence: CASSLAQGSTDTQYF. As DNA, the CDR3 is TGCGCCAGCAGCTTGGCTCAGGGTAGCACAGATACGCAGTATTTT.

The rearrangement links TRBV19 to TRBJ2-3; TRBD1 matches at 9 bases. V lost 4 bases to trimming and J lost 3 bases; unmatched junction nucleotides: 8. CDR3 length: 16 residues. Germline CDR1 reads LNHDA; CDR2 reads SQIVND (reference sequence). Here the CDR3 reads CASSRETGGMTDTQYF. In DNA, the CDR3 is TGTGCCAGTAGTAGAGAGACAGGGGGGATGACAGATACGCAGTATTTT. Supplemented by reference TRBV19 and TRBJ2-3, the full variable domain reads DGGITQSPKYLFRKEGQNVTLSCEQNLNHDAMYWYRQDPGQGLRLIYYSQIVNDFQKGDIAEGYSVSREKKESFPLTVTSAQKNPTAFYLCASSRETGGMTDTQYFGPGTRLTVL.

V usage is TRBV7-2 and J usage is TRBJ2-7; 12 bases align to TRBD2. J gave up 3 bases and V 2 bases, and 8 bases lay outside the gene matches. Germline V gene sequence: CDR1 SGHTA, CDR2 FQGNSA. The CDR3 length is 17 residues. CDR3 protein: CASSLRTSGRIHYEQYF. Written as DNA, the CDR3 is TGTGCCAGCAGCTTACGTACTAGCGGGAGGATCCACTACGAGCAGTACTTC. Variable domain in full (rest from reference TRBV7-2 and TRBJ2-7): GAGVSQSPSNKVTEKGKDVELRCDPISGHTALYWYRQSLGQGLEFLIYFQGNSAPDKSGLPSDRFSAERTGGSVSTLTIQRTQQEDSAVYLCASSLRTSGRIHYEQYFGPGTRLTVT.

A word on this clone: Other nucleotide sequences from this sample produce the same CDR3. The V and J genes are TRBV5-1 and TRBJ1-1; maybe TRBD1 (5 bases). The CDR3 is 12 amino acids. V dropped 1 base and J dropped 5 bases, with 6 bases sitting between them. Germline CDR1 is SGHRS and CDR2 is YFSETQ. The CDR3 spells CASSLRGTEAFF. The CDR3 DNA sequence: TGCGCCAGCAGCTTGAGGGGTACTGAAGCTTTCTTT.

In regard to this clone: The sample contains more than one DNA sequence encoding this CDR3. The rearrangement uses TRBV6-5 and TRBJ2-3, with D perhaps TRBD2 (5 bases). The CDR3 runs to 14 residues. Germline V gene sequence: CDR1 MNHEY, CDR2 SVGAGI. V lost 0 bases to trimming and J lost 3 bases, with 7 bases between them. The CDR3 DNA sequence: TGTGCCAGCAGTTACTCTCGCGGGACAGATACGCAGTATTTT. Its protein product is CASSYSRGTDTQYF.

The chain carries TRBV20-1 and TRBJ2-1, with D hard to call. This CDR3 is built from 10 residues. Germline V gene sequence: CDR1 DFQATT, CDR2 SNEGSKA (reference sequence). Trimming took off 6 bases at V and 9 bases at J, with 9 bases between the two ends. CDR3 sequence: CSAASTEQFF. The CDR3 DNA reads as TGCAGTGCGGCGTCTACTGAGCAGTTCTTC.

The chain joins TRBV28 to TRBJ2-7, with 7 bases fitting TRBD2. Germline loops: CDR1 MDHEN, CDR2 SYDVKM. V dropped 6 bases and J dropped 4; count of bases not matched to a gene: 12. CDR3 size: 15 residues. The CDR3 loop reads CASRPGGGPLYEQYF. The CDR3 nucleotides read TGTGCCAGCAGACCTGGGGGAGGGCCCTTATACGAGCAGTACTTC.

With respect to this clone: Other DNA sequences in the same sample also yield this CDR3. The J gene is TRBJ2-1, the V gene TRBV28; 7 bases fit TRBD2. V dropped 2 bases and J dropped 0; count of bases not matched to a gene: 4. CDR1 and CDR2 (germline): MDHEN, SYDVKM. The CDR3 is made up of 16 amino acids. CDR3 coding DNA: TGTGCCAGCAGTTTAGGGGGGGGTGGCTCCTACAATGAGCAGTTCTTC. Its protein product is CASSLGGGGSYNEQFF.

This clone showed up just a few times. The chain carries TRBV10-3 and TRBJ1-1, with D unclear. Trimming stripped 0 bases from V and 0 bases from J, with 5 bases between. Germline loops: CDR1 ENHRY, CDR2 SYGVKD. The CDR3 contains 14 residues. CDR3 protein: CAISESSVNTEAFF. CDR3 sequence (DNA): TGTGCCATCAGTGAGTCGTCGGTGAACACTGAAGCTTTCTTT.

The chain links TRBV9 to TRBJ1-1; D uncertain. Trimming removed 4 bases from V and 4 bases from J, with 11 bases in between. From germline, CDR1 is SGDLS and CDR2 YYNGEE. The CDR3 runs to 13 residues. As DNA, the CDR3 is TGTGCCAGCAGCCCCCGACCGGGCACTGAAGCTTTCTTT. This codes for CASSPRPGTEAFF.